The following is a T cell receptor beta chain sequence with its context. The sample originates from a study of blood T cell repertoires in COVID-19. The method was immunoSEQ multiplex PCR; TCRdb's version includes in-frame clones alone and lacks a portion of them. This table holds approximately 230,000 clones, roughly 90% found once. Per the germline V gene, CDR1 is SGDLS and CDR2 is YYNGEE. Trimming pared 0 bases from V and 2 bases from J, leaving 9 bases between. CDR3 length equals 16 residues. The sample consisted of peripheral blood. The chain couples TRBV9 to TRBJ2-6; D is ambiguous. The TCR comes from a man aged 30-40 years who had recovered from COVID-19. The CDR3 DNA follows: TGTGCCAGCAGCGTAGACTCGGAGACTGGGGCCAACGTCCTGACTTTC. Protein product: CASSVDSETGANVLTF.